The rows below give T cell receptor beta chains drawn from one sample of a study of vaccination and CD4 T cells after COVID-19. For these TCRs, the target antigens are not known. TCRdb reanalysed the PCR reads using MiXCR and keeps one entry per CDR3 protein. This sample has around 10,000 distinct CDR3 sequences, with approximately 52% found just once. Sequencing used CD4+ T cells from blood, cultured in vitro. These receptors were obtained from a human donor who had recovered from COVID-19. Both conserved end residues are part of each CDR3. Each record gives: D gene, V gene, J gene, clone size, CDR3 DNA, CDR3 protein. A D gene is named only where the DNA matches it firmly. For some rows the clone size is stated as once, few or many, or as a class when expanded; others skip it.

d_gene: -
v_gene: TRBV21-1
j_gene: TRBJ1-5
abundance: few
CDR3nt: TGTGCCAGCAGCACTGGGACAGGCCCTCAGCCCCAGCATTTT
CDR3aa: CASSTGTGPQPQHF

d_gene: -
v_gene: TRBV28
j_gene: TRBJ1-5
abundance: -
CDR3nt: TGTGCCAGCAAACGAGGGGGACAGCCCCAGCATTTT
CDR3aa: CASKRGGQPQHF

d_gene: -
v_gene: TRBV21-1
j_gene: TRBJ1-5
abundance: -
CDR3nt: TGTGCCAGCAGCAAAGTTAAACAGGGGACGGGTCAGCCCCAGCATTTT
CDR3aa: CASSKVKQGTGQPQHF

d_gene: -
v_gene: TRBV6-5
j_gene: TRBJ2-3
abundance: -
CDR3nt: TGTGCCAGCAGTTACCGGCGGGACGCCACAGATACGCAGTATTTT
CDR3aa: CASSYRRDATDTQYF

d_gene: -
v_gene: TRBV15
j_gene: TRBJ1-3
abundance: -
CDR3nt: TGTGCCACCAGCAGAGTGAGGTGGGGGAGCTCTGGAAACACCATATATTTT
CDR3aa: CATSRVRWGSSGNTIYF

d_gene: TRBD2
v_gene: TRBV7-9
j_gene: TRBJ2-7
abundance: -
CDR3nt: TGTGCCAGCAGCCCGAGGGAGGGCCGGTTCGACGAGCAGTACTTC
CDR3aa: CASSPREGRFDEQYF

d_gene: -
v_gene: TRBV21-1
j_gene: TRBJ1-1
abundance: -
CDR3nt: TGTGCCAGCAGATCCGGCTATGAAGCTTTCTTT
CDR3aa: CASRSGYEAFF

d_gene: -
v_gene: TRBV19
j_gene: TRBJ1-5
abundance: -
CDR3nt: TGTGCCAGTAGTCTGGACCCACGGGGCAATCAGCCCCAGCATTTT
CDR3aa: CASSLDPRGNQPQHF

d_gene: TRBD1
v_gene: TRBV10-3
j_gene: TRBJ2-7
abundance: -
CDR3nt: TGTGCCTCCGGGGACAGGACCTCCTACGAGCAGTACTTC
CDR3aa: CASGDRTSYEQYF

d_gene: -
v_gene: TRBV6-2/TRBV6-3
j_gene: TRBJ1-6
abundance: few
CDR3nt: TGTGCCAGCAGACAGGGTGTTAATTCACCCCTCCACTTT
CDR3aa: CASRQGVNSPLHF

d_gene: -
v_gene: TRBV10-3
j_gene: TRBJ1-5
abundance: -
CDR3nt: TGTGCCATCATGAAGGAAGGGAGCAATCAGCCCCAGCATTTT
CDR3aa: CAIMKEGSNQPQHF

d_gene: -
v_gene: TRBV20-1
j_gene: TRBJ1-2
abundance: -
CDR3nt: TGCAGTGCTAGAGCTCACCCAGGGGACCCTAACTATGGCTACACCTTC
CDR3aa: CSARAHPGDPNYGYTF

d_gene: -
v_gene: TRBV15
j_gene: TRBJ1-2
abundance: -
CDR3nt: TGTGCCACCAGCAGAGGAGGGAGTATTCTTGGCTACACCTTC
CDR3aa: CATSRGGSILGYTF

d_gene: -
v_gene: TRBV7-8
j_gene: TRBJ1-5
abundance: few
CDR3nt: TGTGCCAGCAGGCAACGGGGGACCAATCAGCCCCAGCATTTT
CDR3aa: CASRQRGTNQPQHF

d_gene: -
v_gene: TRBV20-1
j_gene: TRBJ1-1
abundance: -
CDR3nt: TGCAGTGCTAGACCGAAGACAGGGAACACTGAAGCTTTCTTT
CDR3aa: CSARPKTGNTEAFF

d_gene: -
v_gene: TRBV5-4
j_gene: TRBJ1-1
abundance: -
CDR3nt: TGTGCCAGCAGCGCGGGACACGGGAACACTGAAGCTTTCTTT
CDR3aa: CASSAGHGNTEAFF

d_gene: -
v_gene: TRBV7-2
j_gene: TRBJ2-3
abundance: -
CDR3nt: TGTGCCAGCAGCTTAGGCGCGGCGGTCGGGGATACGCAGTATTTT
CDR3aa: CASSLGAAVGDTQYF

d_gene: TRBD1
v_gene: TRBV5-1
j_gene: TRBJ2-7
abundance: -
CDR3nt: TGCGCCAGCAGCTCCTTGGGGGGACAGGGGGATTACGAGCAGTACTTC
CDR3aa: CASSSLGGQGDYEQYF

d_gene: -
v_gene: TRBV6-1
j_gene: TRBJ1-1
abundance: few
CDR3nt: TGTGCCAGCAGCCACTTTAAAGGGAACACTGAAGCTTTCTTT
CDR3aa: CASSHFKGNTEAFF

d_gene: -
v_gene: TRBV20-1
j_gene: TRBJ1-1
abundance: -
CDR3nt: TGCAGTGCTGATAGGGACGGAGACACTGAAGCTTTCTTT
CDR3aa: CSADRDGDTEAFF

d_gene: TRBD1
v_gene: TRBV20-1
j_gene: TRBJ2-7
abundance: -
CDR3nt: TGCAGTGCTAGAGAGGGGACAGGGATTCTATACGAGCAGTACTTC
CDR3aa: CSAREGTGILYEQYF

d_gene: -
v_gene: TRBV5-4
j_gene: TRBJ1-2
abundance: -
CDR3nt: TGTGCCAGCAGCTTGGTTCTACAGTATGAGGGCTACACCTTC
CDR3aa: CASSLVLQYEGYTF

d_gene: TRBD1
v_gene: TRBV7-2
j_gene: TRBJ2-1
abundance: -
CDR3nt: TGTGCCAGCAGACGGACAGGGGAGTACAATGAGCAGTTCTTC
CDR3aa: CASRRTGEYNEQFF

d_gene: -
v_gene: TRBV10-3
j_gene: TRBJ1-5
abundance: few
CDR3nt: TGTGCCATCAGTGCATCGAGGACAGCGAGCAATCAGCCCCAGCATTTT
CDR3aa: CAISASRTASNQPQHF

d_gene: -
v_gene: TRBV5-1
j_gene: TRBJ2-6
abundance: -
CDR3nt: TGCGCCAGCAGCTTGGGTTCACCCTCTGGGGCCAACGTCCTGACTTTC
CDR3aa: CASSLGSPSGANVLTF

d_gene: TRBD2
v_gene: TRBV7-2
j_gene: TRBJ2-1
abundance: -
CDR3nt: TGTGCCAGCAGCCCAAGATCGGGTTGGCTAGCGGGGTCCTACAATGAGCAGTTCTTC
CDR3aa: CASSPRSGWLAGSYNEQFF

d_gene: -
v_gene: TRBV27
j_gene: TRBJ1-1
abundance: -
CDR3nt: TGTGCCAGCAGTTTATACACTGAAGCTTTCTTT
CDR3aa: CASSLYTEAFF

d_gene: TRBD1
v_gene: TRBV19
j_gene: TRBJ2-7
abundance: -
CDR3nt: TGTGCCAGTTCTCTGGACAGGGGGAACTACGAGCAGTACTTC
CDR3aa: CASSLDRGNYEQYF

d_gene: -
v_gene: TRBV7-2
j_gene: TRBJ1-5
abundance: -
CDR3nt: TGTGCCAGCAGCTTAGCGGGGGGCAGCAATCAGCCCCAGCATTTT
CDR3aa: CASSLAGGSNQPQHF

d_gene: -
v_gene: TRBV2
j_gene: TRBJ2-5
abundance: -
CDR3nt: TGTGCCAGCAGTGCCAGGTTTCAAGAGACCCAGTACTTC
CDR3aa: CASSARFQETQYF

d_gene: -
v_gene: TRBV20-1
j_gene: TRBJ2-5
abundance: -
CDR3nt: TGCAGTGCTAGAGATCAGGGGGGATCGGAGACCCAGTACTTC
CDR3aa: CSARDQGGSETQYF

d_gene: TRBD1
v_gene: TRBV2
j_gene: TRBJ2-1
abundance: -
CDR3nt: TGTGCCAGCAGTGTTGTTTGGCAGGGGGCGCGGGGTGTCTACAATGAGCAGTTCTTC
CDR3aa: CASSVVWQGARGVYNEQFF

d_gene: -
v_gene: TRBV6-1
j_gene: TRBJ1-1
abundance: few
CDR3nt: TGTGCCACGGGGGCAGGGAACACTGAAGCTTTCTTT
CDR3aa: CATGAGNTEAFF

d_gene: -
v_gene: TRBV2
j_gene: TRBJ2-3
abundance: -
CDR3nt: TGTGCCAGCAGTGAAGTGGGTTTTTCAGCCACAGATACGCAGTATTTT
CDR3aa: CASSEVGFSATDTQYF

d_gene: -
v_gene: TRBV30
j_gene: TRBJ1-1
abundance: -
CDR3nt: TGTGCCTGTTTAAAGGGAATATCTGAAGCTTTCTTT
CDR3aa: CACLKGISEAFF

d_gene: -
v_gene: TRBV6-5
j_gene: TRBJ2-5
abundance: -
CDR3nt: TGTGCCAGCAGTTACCTACGGGGAACCGGGCCCCTTTCGGAGACCCAGTACTTC
CDR3aa: CASSYLRGTGPLSETQYF

d_gene: TRBD1
v_gene: TRBV20-1
j_gene: TRBJ1-1
abundance: -
CDR3nt: TGCAGTGTCGGACAGGGGGCAGGAGCGAACACTGAAGCTTTCTTT
CDR3aa: CSVGQGAGANTEAFF

d_gene: TRBD1
v_gene: TRBV30
j_gene: TRBJ1-1
abundance: -
CDR3nt: TGTGCCTGGAGGGGACAGGGATACACTGAAGCTTTCTTT
CDR3aa: CAWRGQGYTEAFF

d_gene: TRBD2
v_gene: TRBV24-1
j_gene: TRBJ2-5
abundance: -
CDR3nt: TGTGCCACCAGTGATCCTGGGACTAGCGGATCTGGGGGGGAGACCCAGTACTTC
CDR3aa: CATSDPGTSGSGGETQYF

d_gene: -
v_gene: TRBV11-2
j_gene: TRBJ1-2
abundance: -
CDR3nt: TGTGCCAGCAGAAAGTTAGGGGCGATAGCTAACTATGGCTACACCTTC
CDR3aa: CASRKLGAIANYGYTF

d_gene: -
v_gene: TRBV6-1
j_gene: TRBJ1-1
abundance: few
CDR3nt: TGTGCCAGCAGTGAAGGGATCAGGGTTAGGCCTGAAGCTTTCTTT
CDR3aa: CASSEGIRVRPEAFF

d_gene: -
v_gene: TRBV24-1
j_gene: TRBJ1-1
abundance: few
CDR3nt: TGTGCCACCAGTGATGGGTGGAACACTGAAGCTTTCTTT
CDR3aa: CATSDGWNTEAFF

d_gene: TRBD1
v_gene: TRBV5-6
j_gene: TRBJ1-6
abundance: once
CDR3nt: TGTGCCAGCAGCTTGGATTGGACAGGGAGTTCACCCCTCCACTTT
CDR3aa: CASSLDWTGSSPLHF

d_gene: TRBD1
v_gene: TRBV9
j_gene: TRBJ2-1
abundance: -
CDR3nt: TGTGCCAGCAGCGCCGACAGGGGAGCCTACAATGAGCAGTTCTTC
CDR3aa: CASSADRGAYNEQFF